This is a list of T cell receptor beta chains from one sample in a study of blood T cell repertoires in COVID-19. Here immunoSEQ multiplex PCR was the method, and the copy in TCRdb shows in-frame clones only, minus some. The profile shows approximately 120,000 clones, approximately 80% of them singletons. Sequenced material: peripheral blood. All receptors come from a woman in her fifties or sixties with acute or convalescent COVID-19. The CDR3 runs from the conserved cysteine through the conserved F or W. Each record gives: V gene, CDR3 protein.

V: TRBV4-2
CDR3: CASSQENGANVLTF

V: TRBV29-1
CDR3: CSAHQGQVTDTQYF

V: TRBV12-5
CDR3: CASGLVRTGGSETQYF

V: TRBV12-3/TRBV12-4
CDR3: CASRTGVSYEQYF

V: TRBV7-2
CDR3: CASSLWGPMAEAFF

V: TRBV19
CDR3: CASSTFDSFHYEQYF

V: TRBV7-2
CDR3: CASSPLAGAADTQYF

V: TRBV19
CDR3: CASSIRGGGDGYTF

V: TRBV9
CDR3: CASSVGVSDSGNTIYF

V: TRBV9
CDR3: CASSDRAGQRSSGNTIYF

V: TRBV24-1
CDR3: CATSETASTGELFF

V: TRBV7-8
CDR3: CASALRGTSSYEQYF

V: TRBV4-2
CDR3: CASSQDVQPKGGYTF

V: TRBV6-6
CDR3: CASSYEALTNTGELFF

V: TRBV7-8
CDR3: CASSPSDRVAYEQYF

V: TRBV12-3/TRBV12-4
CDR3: CASSLGGKNIQYF